Listed below are T cell receptor beta chains from one sample, sequenced in a study of blood T cell repertoires in COVID-19. Repertoires were generated with immunoSEQ multiplex PCR, while TCRdb's copy carries only in-frame clones and drops some. The table shows 270,000 or so clones, with about 86% occurring only once. The specimen was peripheral blood. These receptors came from a woman in her sixties or seventies with active or convalescent COVID-19. Each CDR3 is given with its conserved first and last residue. A D gene is named only where the DNA matches it firmly. Part of the rows lack a size; the others show once, few, many or a class for expanded clones.

abundance: NA
d_gene: NA
v_gene: TRBV27
j_gene: TRBJ2-5
CDR3nt: TGTGCCAGCGGCCCGCTGTACGAAGAGACCCAGTACTTC
CDR3aa: CASGPLYEETQYF

abundance: NA
d_gene: TRBD1
v_gene: TRBV19
j_gene: TRBJ1-4
CDR3nt: TGTGCCAGTAGCGCGGGACAGGCGTTCGGTGAAAAACTGTTTTTT
CDR3aa: CASSAGQAFGEKLFF

abundance: NA
d_gene: TRBD1
v_gene: TRBV4-3
j_gene: TRBJ1-6
CDR3nt: TGCGCCAGCAGCCAAGACCCCTCCCTCGGACAGGCGAGCTCCTATAATTCACCCCTCCACTTT
CDR3aa: CASSQDPSLGQASSYNSPLHF

abundance: NA
d_gene: NA
v_gene: TRBV11-2
j_gene: TRBJ1-2
CDR3nt: TGTGCCAGCAGCTTATCAGATACAGGACGATATGGCTACACCTTC
CDR3aa: CASSLSDTGRYGYTF

abundance: NA
d_gene: TRBD1
v_gene: TRBV19
j_gene: TRBJ1-2
CDR3nt: TGTGCCAGTAGATCACCGGGACAGGGGGACTATGGCTACACCTTC
CDR3aa: CASRSPGQGDYGYTF

abundance: NA
d_gene: TRBD1
v_gene: TRBV5-1
j_gene: TRBJ1-3
CDR3nt: TGCGCCAGCAGCCAAGACAGGGGTGGAAACACCATATATTTT
CDR3aa: CASSQDRGGNTIYF

abundance: NA
d_gene: NA
v_gene: TRBV2
j_gene: TRBJ2-1
CDR3nt: TGTGCCAGCAGTGATCGGGATTCCTCGGGGAAGTTCTTC
CDR3aa: CASSDRDSSGKFF

abundance: NA
d_gene: NA
v_gene: TRBV14
j_gene: TRBJ2-7
CDR3nt: TGTGCCAGCAGCCGTGAGGGCGGCGAGCAGTACTTC
CDR3aa: CASSREGGEQYF

abundance: NA
d_gene: TRBD2
v_gene: TRBV12-5
j_gene: TRBJ2-1
CDR3nt: TGTGCTAGTGGGCCCGCTGTGACTAGCCGAGGTCATGAGCAGTTCTTC
CDR3aa: CASGPAVTSRGHEQFF

abundance: NA
d_gene: NA
v_gene: TRBV20-1
j_gene: TRBJ1-1
CDR3nt: TGCAGTGCTAGTTGGAGCATGAACACTGAAGCTTTCTTT
CDR3aa: CSASWSMNTEAFF

abundance: NA
d_gene: NA
v_gene: TRBV11-3
j_gene: TRBJ1-1
CDR3nt: TGTGCCAGCAGCTCAAACACAGGATCGAACACTGAAGCTTTCTTT
CDR3aa: CASSSNTGSNTEAFF

abundance: NA
d_gene: TRBD2
v_gene: TRBV9
j_gene: TRBJ2-7
CDR3nt: TGTGCCAGCAGCGGGTCCCCCGAGCGGGGGGGACTATACGAGCAGTACTTC
CDR3aa: CASSGSPERGGLYEQYF

abundance: once
d_gene: NA
v_gene: TRBV6-2/TRBV6-3
j_gene: TRBJ1-2
CDR3nt: TGTGCCAGCAGTTACTCACCAGGCTGGGACTATGGCTACACCTTC
CDR3aa: CASSYSPGWDYGYTF

abundance: many
d_gene: TRBD2
v_gene: TRBV19
j_gene: TRBJ2-1
CDR3nt: TGTGCCAGTAGAGGCGGGGGAAACAATGAGCAGTTCTTC
CDR3aa: CASRGGGNNEQFF

abundance: NA
d_gene: NA
v_gene: TRBV18
j_gene: TRBJ1-2
CDR3nt: TGTGCCAGCAACCCAAACAGTGGCAGGAACGATGCTAACTATGGCTACACCTTC
CDR3aa: CASNPNSGRNDANYGYTF

abundance: NA
d_gene: NA
v_gene: TRBV29-1
j_gene: TRBJ1-2
CDR3nt: TGCAGCGTTGTACTGGGGGCTGCTGGCTACACCTTC
CDR3aa: CSVVLGAAGYTF

abundance: once
d_gene: TRBD1
v_gene: TRBV6-5
j_gene: TRBJ2-7
CDR3nt: TGTGCCAGCAGCTCGGCCGGGACAGGGTACCACGAGCAGTACTTC
CDR3aa: CASSSAGTGYHEQYF

abundance: once
d_gene: TRBD2
v_gene: TRBV7-2
j_gene: TRBJ2-3
CDR3nt: TGTGCCAGCAGCTGGGGGGGACTAGCCGTTACAGATACGCAGTATTTT
CDR3aa: CASSWGGLAVTDTQYF

abundance: NA
d_gene: NA
v_gene: TRBV6-6
j_gene: TRBJ2-7
CDR3nt: TGTGCCAGCAGTCGAGAGCTCCGCTCCTACGAGCAGTACTTC
CDR3aa: CASSRELRSYEQYF

abundance: NA
d_gene: NA
v_gene: TRBV5-1
j_gene: TRBJ2-2
CDR3nt: TGCGCCAGCCGCCCCGGGACTCTGAACACCGGGGAGCTGTTTTTT
CDR3aa: CASRPGTLNTGELFF

abundance: NA
d_gene: NA
v_gene: TRBV13
j_gene: TRBJ2-3
CDR3nt: TGTGCCAGCACCATTCGCGGGGGCACAGATACGCAGTATTTT
CDR3aa: CASTIRGGTDTQYF

abundance: NA
d_gene: TRBD1
v_gene: TRBV10-3
j_gene: TRBJ1-5
CDR3nt: TGTGCCATCGCACAGGGGTCCAATCAGCCCCAGCATTTT
CDR3aa: CAIAQGSNQPQHF

abundance: once
d_gene: TRBD1
v_gene: TRBV7-8
j_gene: TRBJ1-5
CDR3nt: TGTGCCAGCAGTCAGGGGGCGCGGAGCAATCAGCCCCAGCATTTT
CDR3aa: CASSQGARSNQPQHF

abundance: few
d_gene: TRBD1
v_gene: TRBV5-1
j_gene: TRBJ2-3
CDR3nt: TGCGCCAGCAGGTCGGGAAGGACAGGGGGTATCGATACGCAGTATTTT
CDR3aa: CASRSGRTGGIDTQYF

abundance: NA
d_gene: NA
v_gene: TRBV7-9
j_gene: TRBJ2-7
CDR3nt: TGTGCCAGCAGCTGGGCGGGGGCGGGCCTAGCGAACTTCTACGAGCAGTACTTC
CDR3aa: CASSWAGAGLANFYEQYF

abundance: NA
d_gene: NA
v_gene: TRBV4-2
j_gene: TRBJ2-3
CDR3nt: TGTGCCAGCAGCCAACGTCAGACAGATACGCAGTATTTT
CDR3aa: CASSQRQTDTQYF

abundance: NA
d_gene: NA
v_gene: TRBV6-2/TRBV6-3
j_gene: TRBJ1-5
CDR3nt: TGTGCCAGCAGCTCCCACCAACAGGGTCCCAATCAGCCCCAGCATTTT
CDR3aa: CASSSHQQGPNQPQHF

abundance: NA
d_gene: TRBD1
v_gene: TRBV5-1
j_gene: TRBJ2-3
CDR3nt: TGCGCCAGCAGCGCACAGACAGGGGGCACAGATACGCAGTATTTT
CDR3aa: CASSAQTGGTDTQYF

abundance: NA
d_gene: NA
v_gene: TRBV7-2
j_gene: TRBJ1-1
CDR3nt: TGTGCCAGCAGCTTAGCCCCGTGGCAGGGAAACACTGAAGCTTTCTTT
CDR3aa: CASSLAPWQGNTEAFF

abundance: NA
d_gene: NA
v_gene: TRBV21-1
j_gene: TRBJ2-1
CDR3nt: TGTGCCAGCAGCCATAACAGGGACAATGAGCAGTTCTTC
CDR3aa: CASSHNRDNEQFF

abundance: NA
d_gene: NA
v_gene: TRBV9
j_gene: TRBJ2-7
CDR3nt: TGTGCCAGCAGCGTAGGGGCAGGGTTGTACGAGCAGTACTTC
CDR3aa: CASSVGAGLYEQYF

abundance: NA
d_gene: NA
v_gene: TRBV11-2
j_gene: TRBJ2-1
CDR3nt: TGTGCCAGCAGCCTGGGGGGACAGAGGAGGTATGAGCAGTTCTTC
CDR3aa: CASSLGGQRRYEQFF

abundance: NA
d_gene: NA
v_gene: TRBV19
j_gene: TRBJ1-1
CDR3nt: TGTGCCAGTAGTAGCACGGGGGAGCTTAGGAACACTGAAGCTTTCTTT
CDR3aa: CASSSTGELRNTEAFF

abundance: few
d_gene: TRBD1
v_gene: TRBV7-2
j_gene: TRBJ2-1
CDR3nt: TGTGCCAGCAGCTTAGGGACAGGGGCCCATGAGCAGTTCTTC
CDR3aa: CASSLGTGAHEQFF

abundance: NA
d_gene: NA
v_gene: TRBV7-3
j_gene: TRBJ2-2
CDR3nt: TGTGCCAGCAGCCCCGTCGGGGGGCCCGGGGAGCTGTTTTTT
CDR3aa: CASSPVGGPGELFF

abundance: NA
d_gene: NA
v_gene: TRBV19
j_gene: TRBJ2-2
CDR3nt: TGTGCCAGTAGTATAAGGCAGGGTTTAGCCGGGGAGCTGTTTTTT
CDR3aa: CASSIRQGLAGELFF